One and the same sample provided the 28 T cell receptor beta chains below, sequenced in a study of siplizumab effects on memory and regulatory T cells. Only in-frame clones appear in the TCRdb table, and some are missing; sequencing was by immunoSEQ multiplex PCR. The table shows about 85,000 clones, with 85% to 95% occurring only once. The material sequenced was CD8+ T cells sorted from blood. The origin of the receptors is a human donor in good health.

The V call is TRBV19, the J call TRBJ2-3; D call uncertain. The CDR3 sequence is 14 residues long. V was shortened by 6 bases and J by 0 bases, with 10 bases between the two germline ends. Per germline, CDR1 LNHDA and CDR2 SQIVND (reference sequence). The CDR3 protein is CASRASESTDTQYF. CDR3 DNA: TGTGCCAGTAGGGCCAGCGAGAGCACAGATACGCAGTATTTT.

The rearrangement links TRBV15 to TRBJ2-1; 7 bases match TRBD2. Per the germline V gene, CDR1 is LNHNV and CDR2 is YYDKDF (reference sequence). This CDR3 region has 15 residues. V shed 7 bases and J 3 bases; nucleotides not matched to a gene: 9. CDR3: CATKQLGGSYNEQFF. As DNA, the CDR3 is TGTGCCACCAAGCAACTGGGCGGGAGCTACAATGAGCAGTTCTTC.

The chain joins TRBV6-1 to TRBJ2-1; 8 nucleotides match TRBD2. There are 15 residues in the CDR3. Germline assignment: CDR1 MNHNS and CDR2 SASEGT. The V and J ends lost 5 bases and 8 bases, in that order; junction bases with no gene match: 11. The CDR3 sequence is CASSLIAGSWDEQFF. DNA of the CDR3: TGTGCCAGCAGTTTAATAGCGGGGAGTTGGGATGAGCAGTTCTTC.

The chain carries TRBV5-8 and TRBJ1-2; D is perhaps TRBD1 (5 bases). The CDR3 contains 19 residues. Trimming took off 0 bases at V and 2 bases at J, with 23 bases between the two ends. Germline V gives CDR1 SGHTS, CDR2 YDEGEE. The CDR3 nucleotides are TGTGCCAGCAGCTTGGAAGGGCTGTCAGGGAGATTCGTAAACTATGGCTACACCTTC. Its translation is CASSLEGLSGRFVNYGYTF.

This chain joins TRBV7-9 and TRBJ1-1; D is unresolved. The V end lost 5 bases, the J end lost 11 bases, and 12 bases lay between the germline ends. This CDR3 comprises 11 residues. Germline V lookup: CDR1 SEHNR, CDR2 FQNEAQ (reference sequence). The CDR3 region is CASSQGLYAFF. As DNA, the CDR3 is TGTGCCAGCAGCCAAGGACTTTATGCTTTCTTT.

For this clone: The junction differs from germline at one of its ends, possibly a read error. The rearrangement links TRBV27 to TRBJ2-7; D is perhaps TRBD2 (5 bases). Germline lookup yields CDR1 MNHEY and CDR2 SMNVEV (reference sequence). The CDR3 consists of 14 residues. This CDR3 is CASSLEPGNYERYF. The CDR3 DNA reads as TGTGCCAGCAGTTTAGAGCCGGGAAACTACGAGCGGTACTTC.

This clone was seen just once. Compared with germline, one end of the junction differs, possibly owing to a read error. CDR3 amino acids: CASSIGDRPYNEQFF. In DNA, the CDR3 is TGTGCCAGTAGCATAGGGGACAGGCCCTACAATGAGCAGTTCTTC. This chain links TRBV19 with TRBJ2-1, with 8 bases that match TRBD1. The CDR3 is 15 amino acids. From germline, CDR1 is LNHDA and CDR2 SQIVND (reference sequence).

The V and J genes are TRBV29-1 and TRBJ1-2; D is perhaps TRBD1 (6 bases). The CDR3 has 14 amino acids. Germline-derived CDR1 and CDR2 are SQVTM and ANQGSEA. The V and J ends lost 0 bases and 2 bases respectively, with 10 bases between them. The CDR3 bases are TGCAGCGTTGAAGATAGGGACAACAACTATGGCTACACCTTC. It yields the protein CSVEDRDNNYGYTF.

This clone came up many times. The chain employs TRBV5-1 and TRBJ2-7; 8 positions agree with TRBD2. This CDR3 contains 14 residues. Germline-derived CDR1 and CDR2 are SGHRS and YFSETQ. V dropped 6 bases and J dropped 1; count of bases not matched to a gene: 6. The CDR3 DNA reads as TGCGCCAGCACCGCGGCGGGGGGATCCTACGAGCAGTACTTC. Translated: CASTAAGGSYEQYF.

DNA for the CDR3: TGCGCCAGCAGCTTAGGGGGCGCAGATACGCAGTATTTT. Its translation is CASSLGGADTQYF. This sequence joins TRBV5-1 and TRBJ2-3; 7 positions agree with TRBD1. CDR3 length equals 13 residues. V trimming: 2 bases; J trimming: 4 bases; junction bases outside the gene matches: 1. Germline CDR1 SGHRS, CDR2 YFSETQ.

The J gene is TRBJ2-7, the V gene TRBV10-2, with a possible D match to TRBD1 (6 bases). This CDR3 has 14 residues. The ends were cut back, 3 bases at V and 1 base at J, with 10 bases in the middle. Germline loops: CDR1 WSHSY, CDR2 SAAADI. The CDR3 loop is CASSDDDRSYEQYF. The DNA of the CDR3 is TGCGCCAGCAGTGACGACGACAGGTCCTACGAGCAGTACTTC.

The CDR3 nucleotides read TGTGCCAGCAGCTCTCTTTGGTCTGACACTGAAGCTTTCTTT. As protein: CASSSLWSDTEAFF. The chain is built from TRBV7-9 and TRBJ1-1; D not resolved. This CDR3 spans 14 amino acids. V shed 4 bases and J shed 3 bases, with 12 bases lying between them. Germline V CDR1 and CDR2: SEHNR, FQNEAQ (reference sequence).

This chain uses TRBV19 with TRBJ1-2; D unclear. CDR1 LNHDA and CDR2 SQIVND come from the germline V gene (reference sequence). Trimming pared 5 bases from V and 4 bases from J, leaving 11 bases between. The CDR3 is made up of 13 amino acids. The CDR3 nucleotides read TGTGCCAGTAGTTTAAGCCTTCCCTATGGCTACACCTTC. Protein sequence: CASSLSLPYGYTF.

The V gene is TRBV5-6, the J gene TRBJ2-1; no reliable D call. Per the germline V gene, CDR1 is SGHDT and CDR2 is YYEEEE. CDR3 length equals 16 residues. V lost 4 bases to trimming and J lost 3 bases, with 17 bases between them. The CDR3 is CASSHASRALYNEQFF. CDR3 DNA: TGTGCCAGCAGCCACGCCTCAAGAGCGCTCTACAATGAGCAGTTCTTC.

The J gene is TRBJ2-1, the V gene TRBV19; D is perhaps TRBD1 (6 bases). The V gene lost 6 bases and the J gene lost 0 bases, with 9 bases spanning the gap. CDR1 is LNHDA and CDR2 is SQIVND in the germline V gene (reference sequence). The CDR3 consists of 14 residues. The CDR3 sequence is CASSLGGSYNEQFF. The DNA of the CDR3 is TGTGCCAGTAGCCTAGGGGGCTCCTACAATGAGCAGTTCTTC. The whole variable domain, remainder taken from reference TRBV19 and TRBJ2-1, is DGGITQSPKYLFRKEGQNVTLSCEQNLNHDAMYWYRQDPGQGLRLIYYSQIVNDFQKGDIAEGYSVSREKKESFPLTVTSAQKNPTAFYLCASSLGGSYNEQFFGPGTRLTVL.

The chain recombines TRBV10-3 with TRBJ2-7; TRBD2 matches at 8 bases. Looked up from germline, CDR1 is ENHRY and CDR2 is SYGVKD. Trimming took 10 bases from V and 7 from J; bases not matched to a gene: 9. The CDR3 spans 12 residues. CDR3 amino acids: CATAEREREQYF. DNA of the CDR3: TGTGCCACGGCCGAGCGGGAGAGAGAGCAGTACTTC.

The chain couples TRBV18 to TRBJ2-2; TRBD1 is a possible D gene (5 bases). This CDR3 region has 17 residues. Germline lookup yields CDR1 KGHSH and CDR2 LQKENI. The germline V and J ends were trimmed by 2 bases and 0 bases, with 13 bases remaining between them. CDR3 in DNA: TGTGCCAGCTCACCAATCCAGGGAACCCCGAACACCGGGGAGCTGTTTTTT. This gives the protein CASSPIQGTPNTGELFF.

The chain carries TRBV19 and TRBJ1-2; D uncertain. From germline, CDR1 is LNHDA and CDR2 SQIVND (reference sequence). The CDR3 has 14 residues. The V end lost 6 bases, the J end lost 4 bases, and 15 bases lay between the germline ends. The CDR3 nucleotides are TGTGCCAGTAGCGGGTTTGAAGACCTCTATGGCTACACCTTC. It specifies CASSGFEDLYGYTF.

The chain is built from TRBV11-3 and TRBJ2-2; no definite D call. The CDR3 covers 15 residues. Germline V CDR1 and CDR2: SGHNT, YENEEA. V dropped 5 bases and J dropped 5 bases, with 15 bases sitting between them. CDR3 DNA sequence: TGTGCCAGCAGCACCCAGTACAAGGCTACCGGGGAGCTGTTTTTT. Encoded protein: CASSTQYKATGELFF.

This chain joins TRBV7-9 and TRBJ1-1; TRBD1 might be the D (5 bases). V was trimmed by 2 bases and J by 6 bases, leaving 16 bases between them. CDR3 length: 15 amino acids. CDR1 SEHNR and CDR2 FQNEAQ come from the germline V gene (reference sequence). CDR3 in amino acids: CASSLFGEAGAEAFF. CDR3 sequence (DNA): TGTGCCAGCAGCTTATTCGGGGAGGCGGGGGCTGAAGCTTTCTTT.

CDR3 sequence: CASSERNQPQHF. The CDR3 nucleotides are TGTGCCAGCAGTGAACGAAATCAGCCCCAGCATTTT. The chain recombines TRBV27 with TRBJ1-5; D is uncertain. The CDR3 runs to 12 residues. Trimming cost V 5 bases and J 4 bases, with 6 bases left between them. CDR1 is MNHEY, CDR2 SMNVEV, per germline (reference sequence).

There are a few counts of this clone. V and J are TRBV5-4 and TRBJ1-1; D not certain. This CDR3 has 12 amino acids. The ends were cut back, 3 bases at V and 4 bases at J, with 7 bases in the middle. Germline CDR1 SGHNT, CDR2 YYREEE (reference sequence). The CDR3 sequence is CASSSAGTEAFF. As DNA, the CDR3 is TGTGCCAGCAGCTCCGCGGGCACTGAAGCTTTCTTT.

The CDR3, as DNA: TGTGCCAGCAGCCAAGACAGGGGGCCCACTGAAGCTTTCTTT. This translates into CASSQDRGPTEAFF. The rearrangement uses TRBV6-5 and TRBJ1-1; 10 positions match TRBD1. The CDR3 has 14 amino acids. Unmatched junction bases numbered 5, after V lost 6 bases and J lost 4 bases. Germline CDR1 is MNHEY and CDR2 is SVGAGI.

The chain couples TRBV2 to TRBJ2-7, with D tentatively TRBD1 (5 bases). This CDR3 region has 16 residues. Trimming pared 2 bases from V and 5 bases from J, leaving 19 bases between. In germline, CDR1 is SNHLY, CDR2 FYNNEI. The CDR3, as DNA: TGTGCCAGCAGTGAATGGTTCGGGCAGGGTAAGAACGAGCAGTACTTC. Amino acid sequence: CASSEWFGQGKNEQYF.

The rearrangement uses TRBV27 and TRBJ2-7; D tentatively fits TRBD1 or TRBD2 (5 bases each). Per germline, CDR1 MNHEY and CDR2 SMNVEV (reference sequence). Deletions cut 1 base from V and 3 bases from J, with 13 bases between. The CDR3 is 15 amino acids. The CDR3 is CASSLFQGADYEQYF. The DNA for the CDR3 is TGTGCCAGCAGTTTATTCCAGGGAGCAGACTACGAGCAGTACTTC.

This chain's CDR3 is CASGTLFGEKLFF. In nucleotides, the CDR3 is TGTGCCAGCGGGACCCTGTTTGGTGAAAAACTGTTTTTT. J is TRBJ1-4 and V is TRBV5-8; perhaps TRBD1 as D (5 bases). V lost 7 bases and J lost 7, with 14 bases in between. Germline CDR1 reads SGHTS; CDR2 reads YDEGEE. CDR3 length equals 13 residues.

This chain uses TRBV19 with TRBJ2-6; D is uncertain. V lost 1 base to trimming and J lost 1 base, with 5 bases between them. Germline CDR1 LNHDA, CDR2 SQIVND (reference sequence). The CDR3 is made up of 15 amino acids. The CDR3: CASSIGESGANVLTF. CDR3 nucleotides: TGTGCCAGTAGTATAGGGGAATCTGGGGCCAACGTCCTGACTTTC.

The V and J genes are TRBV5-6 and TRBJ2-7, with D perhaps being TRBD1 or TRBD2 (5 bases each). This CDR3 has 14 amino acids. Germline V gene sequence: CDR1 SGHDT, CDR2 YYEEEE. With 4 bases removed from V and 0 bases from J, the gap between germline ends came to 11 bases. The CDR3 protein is CASSVGRSSYEQYF. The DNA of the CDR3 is TGTGCCAGCAGCGTGGGACGAAGCTCCTACGAGCAGTACTTC.